This is a list of T cell receptor beta chains from one sample in a study of blood T cell repertoires in COVID-19. Profiled with immunoSEQ multiplex PCR; TCRdb holds only in-frame clones, not every one. The repertoire holds roughly 86,000 clones, 85% seen once, with 3.4% in the top ten. The sample was peripheral blood. Every receptor here comes from a man in his fifties or sixties with acute or convalescent COVID-19. Both conserved end residues are part of each CDR3. The D gene is left open where the match is weak. Clone size, where shown, is once, few, many, or a class for clones that have expanded.

abundance: .
j_gene: TRBJ2-2
d_gene: .
v_gene: TRBV7-2
CDR3aa: CASSRRGGDTGELFF
CDR3nt: TGTGCCAGCAGCCGGCGAGGGGGGGACACCGGGGAGCTGTTTTTT

abundance: .
j_gene: TRBJ2-7
d_gene: .
v_gene: TRBV7-9
CDR3aa: CASSSVSGSYEQYF
CDR3nt: TGTGCCAGCAGCTCCGTCAGCGGGTCCTACGAGCAGTACTTC

abundance: .
j_gene: TRBJ2-1
d_gene: TRBD2
v_gene: TRBV5-1
CDR3aa: CASSWGLAGANNEQFF
CDR3nt: TGCGCCAGCAGCTGGGGACTAGCGGGGGCTAACAATGAGCAGTTCTTC

abundance: .
j_gene: TRBJ1-6
d_gene: .
v_gene: TRBV6-5
CDR3aa: CASSYGFGSPLHF
CDR3nt: TGTGCCAGCAGTTACGGTTTCGGGTCACCCCTCCACTTT

abundance: once
j_gene: TRBJ2-5
d_gene: .
v_gene: TRBV18
CDR3aa: CASSPADYLQETQYF
CDR3nt: TGTGCCAGCTCACCAGCGGACTACCTGCAAGAGACCCAGTACTTC

abundance: once
j_gene: TRBJ2-1
d_gene: TRBD1
v_gene: TRBV6-4
CDR3aa: CASGTGGANEQFF
CDR3nt: TGTGCCAGCGGGACAGGGGGGGCCAATGAGCAGTTCTTC

abundance: .
j_gene: TRBJ2-7
d_gene: .
v_gene: TRBV6-5
CDR3aa: CASSRGQGVSYEQYF
CDR3nt: TGTGCCAGCAGTCGGGGGCAGGGGGTTTCCTACGAGCAGTACTTC

abundance: .
j_gene: TRBJ1-2
d_gene: TRBD1
v_gene: TRBV25-1
CDR3aa: CASSHTGQGAEGAYGYTF
CDR3nt: TGTGCCAGCAGTCACACCGGACAGGGGGCAGAGGGGGCCTATGGCTACACCTTC

abundance: .
j_gene: TRBJ2-4
d_gene: TRBD1
v_gene: TRBV6-6
CDR3aa: CASSSDRALAKNIQYF
CDR3nt: TGTGCCAGCAGTTCCGACAGGGCCCTAGCCAAAAACATTCAGTACTTC

abundance: .
j_gene: TRBJ2-1
d_gene: TRBD2
v_gene: TRBV7-3
CDR3aa: CASSLTSGTYNEQFF
CDR3nt: TGTGCCAGCAGCTTAACTAGCGGGACGTACAATGAGCAGTTCTTC

abundance: .
j_gene: TRBJ2-5
d_gene: .
v_gene: TRBV25-1
CDR3aa: CASSESTSSWETQYF
CDR3nt: TGTGCCAGCAGTGAATCGACATCCTCTTGGGAGACCCAGTACTTC

abundance: .
j_gene: TRBJ2-7
d_gene: TRBD2
v_gene: TRBV28
CDR3aa: CASNIAGGNEQYF
CDR3nt: TGTGCCAGCAATATTGCGGGGGGTAACGAGCAGTACTTC

abundance: .
j_gene: TRBJ1-5
d_gene: .
v_gene: TRBV4-1
CDR3aa: CASSLGTQGPQHF
CDR3nt: TGCGCCAGCAGCCTAGGGACTCAGGGGCCCCAGCATTTT

abundance: .
j_gene: TRBJ2-3
d_gene: TRBD2
v_gene: TRBV6-2/TRBV6-3
CDR3aa: CASSLGTTPKYF
CDR3nt: TGTGCCAGCAGCCTCGGGACTACCCCGAAGTATTTT

abundance: .
j_gene: TRBJ1-2
d_gene: TRBD1
v_gene: TRBV27
CDR3aa: CASSLGQGGRGYTF
CDR3nt: TGTGCCAGCAGTTTGGGACAGGGAGGGCGTGGCTACACCTTC

abundance: once
j_gene: TRBJ2-7
d_gene: .
v_gene: TRBV7-3
CDR3aa: CASSSGHPGEQYF
CDR3nt: TGTGCCAGCAGCTCGGGACACCCCGGGGAGCAGTACTTC

abundance: .
j_gene: TRBJ1-5
d_gene: TRBD1
v_gene: TRBV19
CDR3aa: CASSPGRQGYNQPQHF
CDR3nt: TGTGCCAGTAGTCCAGGCAGACAGGGTTACAATCAGCCCCAGCATTTT

abundance: .
j_gene: TRBJ2-5
d_gene: .
v_gene: TRBV28
CDR3aa: CASSPPYGETQYF
CDR3nt: TGTGCCAGCAGTCCCCCCTACGGGGAGACCCAGTACTTC

abundance: .
j_gene: TRBJ2-7
d_gene: .
v_gene: TRBV5-1
CDR3aa: CASSLGTSSYEQYF
CDR3nt: TGCGCCAGCAGTTTGGGGACATCCTCCTACGAGCAGTACTTC

abundance: .
j_gene: TRBJ2-1
d_gene: TRBD2
v_gene: TRBV28
CDR3aa: CASRKREGSNEQFF
CDR3nt: TGTGCCAGCCGAAAGAGGGAGGGGAGCAATGAGCAGTTCTTC

abundance: .
j_gene: TRBJ2-2
d_gene: TRBD2
v_gene: TRBV4-3
CDR3aa: CASSQGSSGIQPTGELFF
CDR3nt: TGCGCCAGCAGCCAAGGGTCTAGCGGGATACAGCCCACCGGGGAGCTGTTTTTT

abundance: .
j_gene: TRBJ2-2
d_gene: TRBD2
v_gene: TRBV19
CDR3aa: CASKASGRDFTGELFF
CDR3nt: TGTGCCAGTAAAGCTAGCGGGAGAGATTTCACCGGGGAGCTGTTTTTT

abundance: .
j_gene: TRBJ1-6
d_gene: .
v_gene: TRBV7-9
CDR3aa: CASSLTGSNSPLHF
CDR3nt: TGTGCCAGCAGCTTAACAGGGTCGAATTCACCCCTCCACTTT

abundance: .
j_gene: TRBJ2-1
d_gene: TRBD2
v_gene: TRBV6-4
CDR3aa: CASSERGGSYNEQFF
CDR3nt: TGTGCCAGCAGTGAGCGGGGGGGCTCCTACAATGAGCAGTTCTTC

abundance: .
j_gene: TRBJ2-5
d_gene: .
v_gene: TRBV21-1
CDR3aa: CASSRDKNQETQYF
CDR3nt: TGTGCCAGCAGCCGAGACAAAAATCAAGAGACCCAGTACTTC

abundance: .
j_gene: TRBJ1-1
d_gene: .
v_gene: TRBV30
CDR3aa: CAWSEQGYTEAFF
CDR3nt: TGTGCCTGGAGTGAACAGGGTTACACTGAAGCTTTCTTT

abundance: .
j_gene: TRBJ2-3
d_gene: .
v_gene: TRBV5-1
CDR3aa: CASMSGSTDTQYF
CDR3nt: TGCGCCAGCATGAGCGGAAGCACAGATACGCAGTATTTT

abundance: .
j_gene: TRBJ1-2
d_gene: TRBD1
v_gene: TRBV14
CDR3aa: CASSPSGQGDGYTF
CDR3nt: TGTGCCAGCAGCCCATCCGGGCAGGGGGATGGCTACACCTTC

abundance: .
j_gene: TRBJ1-1
d_gene: TRBD1
v_gene: TRBV6-6
CDR3aa: CASSLGTGRRTEAFF
CDR3nt: TGTGCCAGCAGTCTCGGGACAGGGAGACGAACTGAAGCTTTCTTT

abundance: once
j_gene: TRBJ2-1
d_gene: TRBD2
v_gene: TRBV13
CDR3aa: CASSPTSGGYNEQFF
CDR3nt: TGTGCCAGCAGCCCGACTAGCGGAGGCTACAATGAGCAGTTCTTC

abundance: .
j_gene: TRBJ1-2
d_gene: .
v_gene: TRBV3-1/TRBV3-2
CDR3aa: CASSQDGRVYGYTF
CDR3nt: TGTGCCAGCAGCCAAGACGGCAGGGTGTATGGCTACACCTTC

abundance: .
j_gene: TRBJ1-6
d_gene: .
v_gene: TRBV6-5
CDR3aa: CASSYQQGNSPLHF
CDR3nt: TGTGCCAGCAGTTACCAACAGGGTAATTCACCCCTCCACTTT

abundance: .
j_gene: TRBJ2-3
d_gene: .
v_gene: TRBV5-5
CDR3aa: CASSWGRGTDTQYF
CDR3nt: TGTGCCAGCAGCTGGGGCAGGGGAACAGATACGCAGTATTTT

abundance: .
j_gene: TRBJ2-3
d_gene: .
v_gene: TRBV4-3
CDR3aa: CASSQDPPGGFTDTQYF
CDR3nt: TGCGCCAGCAGCCAAGATCCGCCGGGGGGCTTCACAGATACGCAGTATTTT

abundance: .
j_gene: TRBJ1-4
d_gene: .
v_gene: TRBV30
CDR3aa: CAWSVVQGNEKLFF
CDR3nt: TGTGCCTGGAGTGTGGTACAGGGAAATGAAAAACTGTTTTTT

abundance: once
j_gene: TRBJ2-1
d_gene: TRBD2
v_gene: TRBV6-4
CDR3aa: CASKRLAGGLADFNEQFF
CDR3nt: TGTGCCAGCAAGAGACTAGCGGGGGGGTTGGCGGATTTCAATGAGCAGTTCTTC

abundance: few
j_gene: TRBJ2-5
d_gene: .
v_gene: TRBV4-1
CDR3aa: CASSHGRTQETQYF
CDR3nt: TGCGCCAGCAGCCATGGACGGACTCAAGAGACCCAGTACTTC

abundance: .
j_gene: TRBJ1-6
d_gene: TRBD1
v_gene: TRBV7-2
CDR3aa: CASSPIMPGQGNSPLHF
CDR3nt: TGTGCCAGCAGCCCCATAATGCCGGGACAGGGAAATTCACCCCTCCACTTT

abundance: .
j_gene: TRBJ1-6
d_gene: .
v_gene: TRBV5-1
CDR3aa: CASRDTGSGNNSPLHF
CDR3nt: TGCGCCAGCAGGGATACAGGGTCGGGAAATAATTCACCCCTCCACTTT

abundance: .
j_gene: TRBJ2-7
d_gene: .
v_gene: TRBV7-2
CDR3aa: CASSPIQSYEQYF
CDR3nt: TGTGCCAGCAGCCCGATACAGTCCTACGAGCAGTACTTC

abundance: .
j_gene: TRBJ2-5
d_gene: .
v_gene: TRBV3-1/TRBV3-2
CDR3aa: CASSQDRLVAQYF
CDR3nt: TGTGCCAGCAGCCAAGATCGGCTAGTCGCCCAGTACTTC

abundance: once
j_gene: TRBJ2-5
d_gene: .
v_gene: TRBV2
CDR3aa: CASSEWTVQETQYF
CDR3nt: TGTGCCAGCAGTGAATGGACAGTTCAAGAGACCCAGTACTTC

abundance: .
j_gene: TRBJ2-7
d_gene: .
v_gene: TRBV2
CDR3aa: CASMEAGAYYEQYF
CDR3nt: TGTGCCAGCATGGAGGCAGGGGCCTACTACGAGCAGTACTTC

abundance: once
j_gene: TRBJ2-7
d_gene: .
v_gene: TRBV4-3
CDR3aa: CASSQGEGGPYEQYF
CDR3nt: TGCGCCAGCAGCCAAGGGGAAGGAGGCCCCTACGAGCAGTACTTC

abundance: medium-sized
j_gene: TRBJ2-3
d_gene: TRBD2
v_gene: TRBV7-9
CDR3aa: CASSLGIAGVITDTQYF
CDR3nt: TGTGCCAGCAGCTTAGGGATAGCGGGAGTGATCACAGATACGCAGTATTTT

abundance: once
j_gene: TRBJ2-2
d_gene: .
v_gene: TRBV5-5
CDR3aa: CASSPSTAYTGELFF
CDR3nt: TGTGCCAGCAGCCCCTCGACAGCCTACACCGGGGAGCTGTTTTTT

abundance: .
j_gene: TRBJ2-6
d_gene: .
v_gene: TRBV5-1
CDR3aa: CASGQFSGANVLTF
CDR3nt: TGCGCCAGCGGACAGTTCTCTGGGGCCAACGTCCTGACTTTC

abundance: .
j_gene: TRBJ2-2
d_gene: TRBD1
v_gene: TRBV28
CDR3aa: CASSFTGQGNTGELFF
CDR3nt: TGTGCCAGCAGTTTTACGGGACAGGGGAACACCGGGGAGCTGTTTTTT

abundance: .
j_gene: TRBJ2-7
d_gene: TRBD2
v_gene: TRBV7-2
CDR3aa: CASSLETSGLQYF
CDR3nt: TGTGCCAGCAGCTTAGAAACTAGCGGGCTGCAGTACTTC

abundance: .
j_gene: TRBJ1-5
d_gene: .
v_gene: TRBV7-2
CDR3aa: CASSLSELGGQPQHF
CDR3nt: TGTGCCAGCAGCTTGAGCGAACTTGGCGGCCAGCCCCAGCATTTT

abundance: .
j_gene: TRBJ1-5
d_gene: .
v_gene: TRBV6-6
CDR3aa: CASEGLADSNQPQHF
CDR3nt: TGTGCCAGCGAGGGCCTGGCGGATAGCAATCAGCCCCAGCATTTT

abundance: .
j_gene: TRBJ1-3
d_gene: .
v_gene: TRBV10-3
CDR3aa: CAISTGLAPSRGNTIYF
CDR3nt: TGTGCCATCAGTACAGGGTTGGCCCCTTCGAGAGGAAACACCATATATTTT

abundance: once
j_gene: TRBJ1-4
d_gene: TRBD1
v_gene: TRBV18
CDR3aa: CASSPLQGKGEKLFF
CDR3nt: TGTGCCAGCTCACCGCTACAGGGGAAAGGAGAAAAACTGTTTTTT

abundance: .
j_gene: TRBJ2-2
d_gene: .
v_gene: TRBV4-1
CDR3aa: CASRDGGALVGELFF
CDR3nt: TGCGCCAGTAGGGATGGGGGGGCGCTCGTCGGGGAGCTGTTTTTT

abundance: .
j_gene: TRBJ1-3
d_gene: .
v_gene: TRBV10-3
CDR3aa: CAISFMGPGNTIYF
CDR3nt: TGTGCCATCAGTTTTATGGGGCCTGGAAACACCATATATTTT